This T cell receptor (beta chain) was observed in a study of OX40 agonist ivuxolimab in advanced cancers. This CDR3 is built from 16 residues. The V and J ends lost 5 bases and 0 bases, in that order; junction bases with no gene match: 10. Germline V lookup: CDR1 SGHTA, CDR2 FQGNSA. Using immunoSEQ multiplex PCR, the repertoire was profiled, and TCRdb retains in-frame clones only, with some absent. The profile covers about 55,000 clones, with 80% appearing a single time and 4% to 5% taken by the ten largest. V and J are TRBV7-2 and TRBJ2-7; 7 bases map to TRBD1. The receptor's source is an adult with an advanced solid tumor such as melanoma, head and neck, liver or kidney cancer. The source was CD4+ or CD8+ T cells sorted from blood, collected in a trial of the OX40 agonist ivuxolimab. This CDR3 is CASSQVIRDSSYEQYF. The CDR3 DNA is TGTGCCAGCAGCCAGGTAATAAGGGACAGCTCCTACGAGCAGTACTTC.